The 30 T cell receptor beta chains below come from one sample, sequenced in a study of identical twins. Each CDR3 protein gets one entry after TCRdb re-called the 5' RACE reads with MiXCR. The table includes approximately 500,000 distinct CDR3 sequences, approximately 24% detected once. The same sample was also used in a study of T cells expressing NK-cell markers.

The sample consisted of CD4+ T cells sorted from blood. Receptors originate from a young woman in good health.

The sample holds a few counts of this clonotype. The genes are TRBV2 and TRBJ1-5; 7 bases align to TRBD1. This CDR3 has 15 amino acids. CDR1 and CDR2 from the germline V gene are SNHLY and FYNNEI. The J segment lost 5 bases and the V segment lost 7 bases, leaving 11 bases of the junction unmatched. The CDR3 DNA reads as TGTGCCAGCACTGGTCGACAGGGTGGATATCAGCCCCAGCATTTT. This sequence encodes CASTGRQGGYQPQHF.

This clonotype turned up a few times. The V gene is TRBV20-1, the J gene TRBJ1-1, with D perhaps matching TRBD1 (5 bases). V lost 3 bases to trimming and J lost 7 bases, with 18 bases between them. The length of the CDR3 is 14 residues. Germline-derived CDR1 and CDR2 are DFQATT and SNEGSKA (reference sequence). CDR3 coding DNA: TGCAGTGCTAGCCGAATCTTCGGGACCCGTGAAGCTTTCTTT. Translated: CSASRIFGTREAFF.

The rearrangement uses TRBV11-1 and TRBJ1-1; D is undetermined. Germline CDR1 SGHAT, CDR2 FQDESV (reference sequence). The CDR3 runs to 14 residues. V lost 2 bases to trimming and J lost 3 bases, with 10 bases between them. CDR3 in amino acids: CASSLHQADTEAFF. The CDR3, as DNA: TGTGCCAGCAGCTTACATCAGGCGGACACTGAAGCTTTCTTT.

The chain carries TRBV10-3 and TRBJ2-1; TRBD1 matches at 10 bases. Trimming at V came to 4 bases and at J to 5 bases, leaving 8 bases not matched to a gene. This CDR3 comprises 16 residues. Germline CDR1 ENHRY, CDR2 SYGVKD. Here the CDR3 reads CAISGYGTGVHNEQFF. The CDR3 region has the DNA TGTGCCATCAGTGGCTATGGGACAGGGGTTCACAATGAGCAGTTCTTC.

This clonotype was seen a few times. This rearrangement joins TRBV5-1 to TRBJ2-5; D gene uncertain. V lost 1 base to trimming and J lost 0 bases, with 4 bases between them. CDR3 size: 13 residues. Germline CDR1 is SGHRS and CDR2 is YFSETQ. The CDR3 region has the DNA TGCGCCAGCAGCTTGTTGTACCAAGAGACCCAGTACTTC. Residues: CASSLLYQETQYF.

This clonotype has only a few counts. V is TRBV12-3 or TRBV12-4 and J is TRBJ2-4; D gene ambiguous. The germline V and J ends were trimmed by 5 bases and 0 bases, with 11 bases remaining between them. The CDR3 length is 15 residues. CDR3 DNA sequence: TGTGCCAGCAGTCGGGCATTGGTAGCCAAAAACATTCAGTACTTC. It translates to CASSRALVAKNIQYF.

This clonotype showed up just once. The rearrangement links TRBV6-2 or TRBV6-3 to TRBJ1-1, with unresolved D. The CDR3 sequence is 12 residues long. Trimming shortened V by 7 bases and J by 5 bases, and 11 bases separated the two germline ends. In germline, CDR1 is MNHEY, CDR2 SVGEGT. The CDR3 sequence is CASNRRGTEAFF. DNA for the CDR3: TGTGCCAGCAACCGAAGAGGTACTGAAGCTTTCTTT.

The chain combines TRBV12-3 or TRBV12-4 with TRBJ2-7, with D unclear. The CDR3 runs 13 residues. V lost 6 bases, J lost 3 bases, and 12 bases lay in between. CDR3 coding DNA: TGTGCCAGCAGGGTGGACGGCATCTACGAGCAGTACTTC. This sequence encodes CASRVDGIYEQYF.

The chain is built from TRBV6-1 and TRBJ2-7, with 11 bases fitting TRBD1. The CDR3 extends over 15 amino acids. The junction had 6 bases not matched to a gene; V was cut back by 6 bases and J by 2 bases. Germline CDR1 is MNHNS and CDR2 is SASEGT. This chain's CDR3 is CASSRRDRGTYEQYF. DNA of the CDR3: TGTGCCAGCAGCCGCCGGGACAGGGGGACCTACGAGCAGTACTTC.

This rearrangement joins TRBV29-1 to TRBJ2-3; D is perhaps TRBD1 or TRBD2 (5 bases each). CDR1 and CDR2 from the germline V gene are SQVTM and ANQGSEA. The length of the CDR3 is 16 residues. V lost 3 bases and J 4 bases, leaving 20 bases between the germline ends. As DNA, the CDR3 is TGCAGCGTTGATCCGGGACCCCAAAAAGGACCAGATACGCAGTATTTT. Its translation is CSVDPGPQKGPDTQYF.

The V and J genes are TRBV6-4 and TRBJ2-2; D gene unclear. Trimming stripped 8 bases from V and 2 bases from J, with 9 bases between. The CDR3 has 13 amino acids. Germline CDR1 reads MRHNA; CDR2 reads SNTAGT. The CDR3 sequence: CASLADNTGELFF. The CDR3 DNA reads TGTGCCAGCCTGGCGGACAACACCGGGGAGCTGTTTTTT.

This CDR3 reads CASSRNAVGRGYTF. CDR3 nucleotide sequence: TGTGCCAGCAGTCGTAATGCCGTCGGACGGGGCTACACCTTC. The chain has TRBV6-1 and TRBJ1-2; D gene uncertain. V was pared by 5 bases and J by 8 bases, with 18 bases between. Looked up from germline, CDR1 is MNHNS and CDR2 is SASEGT. This CDR3 comprises 14 residues.

This clonotype occurred once. This chain joins TRBV5-6 and TRBJ2-7, with D perhaps assigned TRBD1 or TRBD2 (5 bases each). The CDR3 extends over 14 amino acids. V was trimmed by 1 base and J by 7 bases, leaving 15 bases between them. Germline CDR1 is SGHDT and CDR2 is YYEEEE. CDR3 bases: TGTGCCAGCAGCTTGAGGGACGTCTACGGGGAGCAGTACTTC. It translates to CASSLRDVYGEQYF. Complete variable domain (other parts from reference TRBV5-6 and TRBJ2-7): DAGVTQSPTHLIKTRGQQVTLRCSPKSGHDTVSWYQQALGQGPQFIFQYYEEEERQRGNFPDRFSGHQFPNYSSELNVNALLLGDSALYLCASSLRDVYGEQYFGPGTRLTVT.

This clonotype appeared once. The junction departs from the called germline gene at one end, perhaps through a read error. The chain joins TRBV7-8 to TRBJ2-1; 9 bases are a match to TRBD2. This CDR3 spans 15 amino acids. Germline-derived CDR1 and CDR2 are SGHVS and FQNEAQ. Written as DNA, the CDR3 is TGTGCCAGCAGTTCCCCGGGGGATGGTAGCGGGAGTAAGATCTTC. The encoded protein is CASSSPGDGSGSKIF.

This clonotype was seen a handful of times. The V and J genes are TRBV2 and TRBJ2-2; D is perhaps TRBD2 (6 bases). Trimming left V 3 bases short and J 3 bases short, with 11 bases between. Per the germline V gene, CDR1 is SNHLY and CDR2 is FYNNEI. CDR3 length equals 15 residues. The DNA of the CDR3 is TGTGCCAGCAGTGACACAAGCGGGTACACCGGGGAGCTGTTTTTT. Translating gives CASSDTSGYTGELFF.

CDR3: CSAREGHPTGELFF. The CDR3 DNA reads as TGCAGTGCTAGGGAGGGACATCCAACCGGGGAGCTGTTTTTT. This chain uses TRBV20-1 with TRBJ2-2; D tentatively fits TRBD1 or TRBD2 (6 bases each). The CDR3 consists of 14 residues. Germline V gene sequence: CDR1 DFQATT, CDR2 SNEGSKA (reference sequence). Trimming shortened V by 3 bases and J by 5 bases, and 13 bases separated the two germline ends.

This clonotype appeared a few times. The chain has TRBV20-1 and TRBJ2-1; TRBD2 matches 14 bases. The junction had 11 bases not matched to a gene; V was cut back by 2 bases and J by 8 bases. This CDR3 has 17 residues. Germline values: CDR1 DFQATT, CDR2 SNEGSKA (reference sequence). The chain's CDR3 is CSARPPRTSGRTHEQFF. The CDR3 DNA sequence: TGCAGTGCTAGACCACCCAGGACTAGCGGGAGGACCCATGAGCAGTTCTTC.

The chain joins TRBV20-1 to TRBJ2-3, with 12 bases matching TRBD2. CDR1 and CDR2 (germline): DFQATT, SNEGSKA (reference sequence). The CDR3 is 15 amino acids. The ends lost 5 bases at V and 5 bases at J; junction bases unmatched: 8. The CDR3 loop reads CSASETSGSVDTQYF. The CDR3, as DNA: TGCAGTGCTTCTGAGACTAGCGGGAGTGTAGATACGCAGTATTTT.

The V gene is TRBV4-1, the J gene TRBJ1-2, with 10 positions matching TRBD1. In germline, CDR1 is MGHRA, CDR2 YSYEKL. Unmatched junction bases numbered 12, after V lost 7 bases and J lost 4 bases. The CDR3 totals 16 residues. CDR3 in DNA: TGCGCCAGCACACCGGGACAGGGGAGTGAGAGCTATGGCTACACCTTC. Amino acids: CASTPGQGSESYGYTF.

This clonotype has more than one count but fewer than ten. This sequence joins TRBV3-1 and TRBJ2-3; the D gene is possibly TRBD2 (5 bases). Trimming pared 0 bases from V and 0 bases from J, leaving 16 bases between. Germline values: CDR1 LGHDT, CDR2 YNNKEL (reference sequence). The CDR3 extends over 18 amino acids. DNA of the CDR3: TGTGCCAGCAGCCAAGACGCGGACTTTATGTATAGCACAGATACGCAGTATTTT. Translating gives CASSQDADFMYSTDTQYF.

This clonotype has just a few counts. The chain joins TRBV7-8 to TRBJ2-2; possible D gene TRBD1, 6 bases. The CDR3 is made up of 16 amino acids. Germline V CDR1 and CDR2: SGHVS, FQNEAQ. The V end lost 1 base, the J end lost 8 bases, and 17 bases lay between the germline ends. The CDR3, as DNA: TGTGCCAGCAGCTTAGTAGGGGGAATAGGTCTAGGGGAGCTGTTTTTT. Translation: CASSLVGGIGLGELFF.

The V and J genes are TRBV20-1 and TRBJ2-1; 9 positions match TRBD2. The CDR3 totals 14 residues. The V segment lost 4 bases and the J segment 4 bases; nucleotides outside the gene matches: 5. Germline V gene lookup returns CDR1 DFQATT and CDR2 SNEGSKA (reference sequence). The CDR3 region is CSATSGETYNEQFF. Here the CDR3 DNA reads TGCAGTGCTACTAGCGGGGAGACTTACAATGAGCAGTTCTTC.

In its sample, this clonotype was seen once. The gene calls are TRBV3-1 and TRBJ2-2; 9 nucleotides match TRBD2. V lost 4 bases, J lost 7 bases, and 4 bases stayed unmatched. The germline gives CDR1 LGHDT, CDR2 YNNKEL (reference sequence). The CDR3 totals 14 residues. DNA of the CDR3: TGTGCCAGCAGCCCGGGACTAGCTATCGGGGAGCTGTTTTTT. This gives the protein CASSPGLAIGELFF.

The chain links TRBV7-2 to TRBJ2-3, with TRBD2 identical over 9 bases. CDR1 is SGHTA, CDR2 FQGNSA, per germline. J gave up 2 bases and V 3 bases, and 3 bases lay outside the gene matches. The CDR3 sequence is 15 residues long. Here the CDR3 DNA reads TGTGCCAGCAGCTTGGCTAGCGGGGTCACAGATACGCAGTATTTT. Translation gives CASSLASGVTDTQYF.

The CDR3 is CSARARDRGGQPQHF. DNA for the CDR3: TGCAGTGCCCGAGCCCGTGACAGGGGCGGCCAGCCCCAGCATTTT. This chain connects TRBV20-1 to TRBJ1-5, with TRBD1 identical over 8 bases. There are 15 residues in the CDR3. Germline lookup yields CDR1 DFQATT and CDR2 SNEGSKA (reference sequence). J lost 7 bases, V lost 6 bases, and 14 bases had no gene match.

The chain recombines TRBV7-2 with TRBJ2-7, with 8 bases aligning to TRBD2. Germline V gene sequence: CDR1 SGHTA, CDR2 FQGNSA. This CDR3 has 16 residues. V dropped 5 bases and J dropped 0; count of bases not matched to a gene: 9. In DNA form, the CDR3 reads TGTGCCAGCAGCCGCCCCGGGAGGGGAAGCTCCTACGAGCAGTACTTC. Its protein product is CASSRPGRGSSYEQYF.

At least ten counts were recorded for this clonotype. The chain links TRBV12-3 or TRBV12-4 to TRBJ1-1, with D possibly being TRBD1 (6 bases). There are 11 residues in the CDR3. The V and J ends lost 9 bases and 8 bases respectively, with 13 bases between them. CDR3 residues: CASSRQVEAFF. DNA for the CDR3: TGTGCCAGTTCTAGACAGGTCGAAGCTTTCTTT.

This chain connects TRBV20-1 to TRBJ2-1; TRBD2 aligns across 10 bases. The V gene end was trimmed by 8 bases and the J gene end by 13 bases; junction bases not matched to a gene: 5. The CDR3 runs to 10 residues. Germline V lookup: CDR1 DFQATT, CDR2 SNEGSKA (reference sequence). The CDR3 protein is CSLSGGIQFF. The CDR3 DNA is TGCAGTCTTAGCGGGGGGATTCAGTTCTTC.

J is TRBJ1-6 and V is TRBV12-3 or TRBV12-4, with D perhaps matching TRBD1 (6 bases). V was shortened by 3 bases and J by 7 bases, with 13 bases between the two germline ends. This CDR3 contains 15 residues. The CDR3 reads CASSFQGQLNSPLHF. The CDR3 DNA reads TGTGCCAGCAGTTTCCAGGGGCAGCTGAATTCACCCCTCCACTTT.

The chain has TRBV5-1 and TRBJ2-1, with TRBD2 as a possible D gene (6 bases). The CDR3 contains 16 residues. Germline CDR1 reads SGHRS; CDR2 reads YFSETQ. Trimming left V 0 bases short and J 0 bases short, with 10 bases between. The CDR3 sequence is CASSLEGLRSYNEQFF. CDR3 DNA sequence: TGCGCCAGCAGCTTGGAGGGACTCCGCTCCTACAATGAGCAGTTCTTC.